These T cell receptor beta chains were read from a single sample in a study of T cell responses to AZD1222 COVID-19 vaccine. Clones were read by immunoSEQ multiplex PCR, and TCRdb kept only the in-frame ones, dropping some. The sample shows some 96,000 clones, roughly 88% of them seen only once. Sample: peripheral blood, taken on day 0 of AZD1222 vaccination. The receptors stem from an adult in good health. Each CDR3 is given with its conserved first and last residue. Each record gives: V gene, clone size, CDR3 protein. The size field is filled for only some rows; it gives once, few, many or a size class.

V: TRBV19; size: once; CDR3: CATMGQGFYNSPLHF
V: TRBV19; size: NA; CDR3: CASSMEGAQPQHF
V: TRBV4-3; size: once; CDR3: CASSQAQKRGTEAFF
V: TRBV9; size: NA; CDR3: CASSEGGVNYGYTF
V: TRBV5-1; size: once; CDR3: CASSLVPGEDGYTF
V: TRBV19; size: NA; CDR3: CASSFRSGTGGAALYEQFF
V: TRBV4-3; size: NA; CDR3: CASSRYPPGNTGELFF
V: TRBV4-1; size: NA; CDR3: CASSGSGYEQYF
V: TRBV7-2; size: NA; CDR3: CASSLVYYNEQFF
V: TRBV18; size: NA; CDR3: CASSSKPGTGNSPLHF
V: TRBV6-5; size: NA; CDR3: CASRQGQGNGNTIYF
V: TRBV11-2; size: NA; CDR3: CASSLTQGTNQPQHF
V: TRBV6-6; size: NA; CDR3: CASSYGGQRSNQPQHF
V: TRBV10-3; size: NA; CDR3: CAISETPGGTEAFF
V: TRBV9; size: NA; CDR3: CASSVDGTRGWADGYTF
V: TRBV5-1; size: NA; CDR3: CASKRGPNEKLFF
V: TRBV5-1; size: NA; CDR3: CASSFSGTAASEPQHF
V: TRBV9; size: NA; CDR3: CASSSGMMNTEAFF
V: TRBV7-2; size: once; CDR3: CASSPTGDQLSPLHF
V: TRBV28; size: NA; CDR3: CASSPHQVSYEQYF
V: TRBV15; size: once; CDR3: CATSRDNRGGQPQHF
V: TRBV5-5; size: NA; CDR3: CASSYALDGPRLFF
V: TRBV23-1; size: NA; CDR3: CASSQSRTGGSTNEKLFF
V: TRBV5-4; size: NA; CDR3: CASSPPQSQPQHF
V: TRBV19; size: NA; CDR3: CASSKKTATYEQYF
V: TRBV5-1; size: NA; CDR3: CASSKDGAPNYGYTF
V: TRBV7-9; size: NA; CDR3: CASSLTERFGEQFF
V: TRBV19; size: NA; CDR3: CASFSGTGGETQYF